This TCR beta chain was recorded in a study of tumor-infiltrating lymphocytes in primary liver carcinoma. Study-wide context: The patient population consisted of men and women between 30 and 69 years of age.

Worth noting for this clonotype: The junction departs from germline at one end; a sequencing error may be responsible.

The CDR3 has 16 amino acids. Germline values: CDR1 MNHNS, CDR2 SASEGT. cDNA specific to TCR beta was made from around 530 ng of total RNA, with a constant-region primer employed for priming. ARM-PCR was slightly modified, and three nested multiplex PCR rounds with it gave rise to the TCR beta libraries. In the first two PCR rounds, TRBV1-TRBV30 forward primers were paired with a C-beta reverse primer, and each round lasted approximately 9 cycles. TCRdb passed the multiplex PCR reads through MiXCR, listing each CDR3 protein once. This sample has 90,000 to 140,000 distinct CDR3 sequences, with around 84% found just once. Bulk tissue was left unsorted, and RNA and DNA were co-extracted from 20-30 mg of it.

The V call is TRBV6-1, the J call TRBJ1-4, with D possibly matching TRBD1 (5 bases). This clonotype was obtained from a man aged 40-49 years with primary liver carcinoma and hepatitis B virus infection. What was sequenced was liver tumor tissue from sampling region 3. Subset described: tumor region T3, left-lateral pole. DNA for the CDR3: TGTGCCAGCAGTGAAGCGGGGGTTGCGACTAATGAAAGACTGTTTTTT. It translates to CASSEAGVATNERLFF.